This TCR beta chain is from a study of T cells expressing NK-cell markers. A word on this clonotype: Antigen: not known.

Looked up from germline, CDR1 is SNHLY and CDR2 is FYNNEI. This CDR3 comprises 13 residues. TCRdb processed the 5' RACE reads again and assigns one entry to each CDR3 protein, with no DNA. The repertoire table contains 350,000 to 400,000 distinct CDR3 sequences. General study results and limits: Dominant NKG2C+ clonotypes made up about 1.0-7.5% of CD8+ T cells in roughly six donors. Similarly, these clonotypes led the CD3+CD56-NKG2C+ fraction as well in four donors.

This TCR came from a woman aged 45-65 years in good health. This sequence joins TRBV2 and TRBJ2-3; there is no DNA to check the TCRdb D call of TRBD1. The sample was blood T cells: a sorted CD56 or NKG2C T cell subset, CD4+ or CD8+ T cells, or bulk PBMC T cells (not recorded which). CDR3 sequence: CASSVRGVDTQYF.